The 8 T cell receptor beta chains given below trace back to one sample, sequenced in a study of identifying expanded T cells in peripheral blood. Sequencing used immunoSEQ multiplex PCR; TCRdb keeps in-frame clones, though not all of them. This sample yields 50,000 or so clones, of which roughly 90% are seen a single time; around 3.5% belongs to the top ten. Material: blood. These receptors were collected from a person aged 18 to 75 in good health.

In regard to this clone: Other DNA sequences in this specimen translate into the identical CDR3. V gene TRBV18 combines with J gene TRBJ2-5; D remains ambiguous. In germline, CDR1 is KGHSH, CDR2 LQKENI. Trimming removed 3 bases at V and 4 bases at J, with 9 bases between. This CDR3 contains 13 residues. CDR3 sequence reads: CASSPGSAETQYF. The CDR3 DNA reads TGTGCCAGCTCACCGGGTAGTGCAGAGACCCAGTACTTC.

V gene TRBV16 combines with J gene TRBJ2-5; D gene uncertain. This CDR3 is built from 13 residues. Deletions cut 4 bases from V and 5 bases from J, with 11 bases between. CDR1 is KGHSY and CDR2 is FQNENV in the germline V gene. DNA for the CDR3: TGTGCCAGCAGCCGGGCCTCGGTGGAGACCCAGTACTTC. Translating it yields CASSRASVETQYF.

The chain recombines TRBV6-5 with TRBJ2-5; TRBD2 is a possible D gene (5 bases). This CDR3 region has 14 residues. Germline CDR1 MNHEY, CDR2 SVGAGI. V was trimmed by 6 bases and J by 3 bases, leaving 14 bases between them. The CDR3 DNA is TGTGCCAGCAGCGTAGCGCAATGGAAAGAGACCCAGTACTTC. Residues: CASSVAQWKETQYF.

The chain joins TRBV18 to TRBJ1-4; D perhaps matches TRBD1 (5 bases). Germline V lookup: CDR1 KGHSH, CDR2 LQKENI. Trimming cost V 3 bases and J 2 bases, with 16 bases left between them. CDR3 length: 17 amino acids. The CDR3 sequence: CASSPSRGGTTNEKLFF. For the CDR3, the DNA is TGTGCCAGCTCACCGAGTCGCGGGGGGACCACTAATGAAAAACTGTTTTTT.

The chain employs TRBV20-1 and TRBJ2-5; unclear D gene. CDR3 length: 11 amino acids. Trimming pared 5 bases from V and 5 bases from J, leaving 9 bases between. CDR1 is DFQATT and CDR2 is SNEGSKA in the germline V gene (reference sequence). This CDR3 reads CSAPSGETQYF. CDR3 DNA: TGCAGTGCTCCCAGTGGTGAGACCCAGTACTTC.

J is TRBJ2-3 and V is TRBV11-3; a weak D match, TRBD2 (5 bases). This CDR3 comprises 17 residues. Germline values: CDR1 SGHNT, CDR2 YENEEA. Trimming cost V 1 base and J 0 bases, with 14 bases left between them. CDR3 sequence reads: CASSLGAGSSSTDTQYF. The CDR3 DNA reads TGTGCCAGCAGCTTAGGTGCGGGCTCCTCTAGCACAGATACGCAGTATTTT. Looking up the rest from reference TRBV11-3 and TRBJ2-3 gives the full variable domain: EAGVVQSPRYKIIEKKQPVAFWCNPISGHNTLYWYLQNLGQGPELLIRYENEEAVDDSQLPKDRFSAERLKGVDSTLKIQPAELGDSAVYLCASSLGAGSSSTDTQYFGPGTRLTVL.

The rearrangement uses TRBV18 and TRBJ2-2; D is possibly TRBD2 (5 bases). Trimming stripped 3 bases from V and 2 bases from J, with 10 bases between. The germline CDR1 and CDR2 sequences are KGHSH and LQKENI. The CDR3 sequence is 15 residues long. Here the CDR3 reads CASSPRTSNTGELFF. The CDR3 coding sequence is TGTGCCAGCTCACCCCGGACTTCTAACACCGGGGAGCTGTTTTTT.

Concerning this clone: A junction end diverges from the germline sequence, so it may reflect a read error. The V and J genes are TRBV11-2 and TRBJ2-1; 9 bases map to TRBD1. The CDR3 length is 12 residues. CDR1 SGHAT and CDR2 FQNNGV come from the germline V gene. The CDR3, as DNA: TGTGCCAGCAGCTTAGGGACAGGGGTGGTTGTCTTC. It translates to CASSLGTGVVVF.